The 3 T cell receptor beta chains below come from one sample, sequenced in a study of blood T cell repertoires in COVID-19. TCRdb keeps only in-frame clones here, not all; method: immunoSEQ multiplex PCR. This table holds about 150,000 clones, 86% found once. The sequencing sample was made of peripheral blood. Receptors were obtained from an older man with acute or convalescent COVID-19.

The table lists this clone with a few counts. This rearrangement joins TRBV7-2 to TRBJ2-6, with 8 bases aligning to TRBD1. The CDR3 sequence is 16 residues long. Per germline, CDR1 SGHTA and CDR2 FQGNSA. V was pared by 1 base and J by 2 bases, with 1 base of the junction left unmatched. The CDR3 sequence is CASSLDRGTGANVLTF. CDR3 nucleotide sequence: TGTGCCAGCAGCTTAGACAGGGGGACTGGGGCCAACGTCCTGACTTTC.

The genes are TRBV3-1 (or the pseudogene TRBV3-2) and TRBJ1-5, with unresolved D. V lost 3 bases and J lost 2, with 8 bases in between. This CDR3 contains 14 residues. Germline values: CDR1 LGHDT, CDR2 YNNKEL (reference sequence). The CDR3 coding sequence is TGTGCCAGCAGCCACGGTTATGGCAATCAGCCCCAGCATTTT. It translates to CASSHGYGNQPQHF.

The chain is built from TRBV28 and TRBJ1-1, with TRBD1 as a possible D gene (5 bases). The CDR3 runs 14 residues. With 7 bases removed from V and 7 bases from J, the gap between germline ends came to 19 bases. Germline values: CDR1 MDHEN, CDR2 SYDVKM. In DNA, the CDR3 is TGTGCCAGCATGGGGGGACTTCCATCCCGTGAAGCTTTCTTT. Translating gives CASMGGLPSREAFF.